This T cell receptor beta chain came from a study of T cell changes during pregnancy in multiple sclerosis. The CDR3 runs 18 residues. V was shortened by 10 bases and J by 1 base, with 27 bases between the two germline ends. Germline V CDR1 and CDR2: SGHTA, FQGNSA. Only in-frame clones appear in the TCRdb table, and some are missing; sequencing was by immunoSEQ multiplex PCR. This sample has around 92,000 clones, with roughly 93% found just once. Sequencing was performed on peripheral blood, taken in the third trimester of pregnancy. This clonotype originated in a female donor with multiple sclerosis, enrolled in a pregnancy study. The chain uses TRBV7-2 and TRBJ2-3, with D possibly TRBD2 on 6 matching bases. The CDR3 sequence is CAISPYQIVAEGTDTQYF. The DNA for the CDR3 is TGTGCCATCTCCCCTTACCAGATCGTAGCGGAAGGCACAGATACGCAGTATTTT.